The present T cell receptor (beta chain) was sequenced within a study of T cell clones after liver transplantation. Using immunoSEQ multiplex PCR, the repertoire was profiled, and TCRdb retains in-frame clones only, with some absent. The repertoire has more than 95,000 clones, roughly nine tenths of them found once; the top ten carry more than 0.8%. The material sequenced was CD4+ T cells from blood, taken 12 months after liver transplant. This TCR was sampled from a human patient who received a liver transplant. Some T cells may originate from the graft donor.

The DNA for the CDR3 is TGTGCCAGCGTTAAGCGGGAGGGCGGTGAGCAGTTCTTC. It codes for CASVKREGGEQFF. The chain recombines TRBV11-3 with TRBJ2-1, with TRBD2 matching over 10 bases. The length of the CDR3 is 13 residues. CDR1 and CDR2 (germline): SGHNT, YENEEA. The J segment lost 9 bases and the V segment lost 8 bases, leaving 7 bases of the junction unmatched. The full variable domain, with the rest looked up from reference TRBV11-3 and TRBJ2-1, is EAGVVQSPRYKIIEKKQPVAFWCNPISGHNTLYWYLQNLGQGPELLIRYENEEAVDDSQLPKDRFSAERLKGVDSTLKIQPAELGDSAVYLCASVKREGGEQFFGPGTRLTVL.